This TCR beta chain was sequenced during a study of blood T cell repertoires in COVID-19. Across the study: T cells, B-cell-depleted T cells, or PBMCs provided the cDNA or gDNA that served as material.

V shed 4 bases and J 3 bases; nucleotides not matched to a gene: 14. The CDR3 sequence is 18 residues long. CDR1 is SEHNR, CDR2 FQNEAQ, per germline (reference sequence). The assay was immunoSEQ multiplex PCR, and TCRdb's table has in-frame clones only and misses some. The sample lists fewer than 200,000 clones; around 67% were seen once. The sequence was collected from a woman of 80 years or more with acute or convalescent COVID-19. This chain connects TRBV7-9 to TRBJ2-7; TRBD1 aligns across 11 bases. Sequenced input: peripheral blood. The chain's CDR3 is CASSYRDRGNVSNYEQYF. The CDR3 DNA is TGTGCCAGCAGCTACCGGGACAGGGGGAATGTTAGTAACTACGAGCAGTACTTC.